This T cell receptor beta chain was found in a study of tumor and adjacent non-tumor tissue in lung cancer. Study-wide context: Samples averaged approximately 3.9 million productive TCRbeta reads each.

Points on this clonotype: One end of the junction varies from germline; a read error may be responsible.

TCRbeta libraries were built with three rounds of nested PCR, modified from ARM-PCR. TCRdb re-analysed the multiplex PCR reads in MiXCR, keeping a single row per CDR3 protein. In the table there are more than 75,000 distinct CDR3 sequences, 75% to 85% of which are singletons. No cell sorting was done before RNA was extracted from the tissue. This non-tumor lung sample came from over 3 cm beyond the tumor edge. The source is a man in his 60s with small cell lung cancer. The sample was distant non-tumor lung tissue.

The CDR3 spells CASSSLGGRVSYNEQFF. The CDR3 DNA sequence: TGTGCCAGCAGCTCTCTAGGTGGGAGGGTGTCCTATAATGAGCAATTCTTC. V and J are TRBV11-3 and TRBJ2-1, with 7 positions matching TRBD2. Germline-derived CDR1 and CDR2 are SGHNT and YENEEA. The CDR3 is made up of 17 amino acids. Based on the CDR3 plus reference TRBV11-3 and TRBJ2-1, the full variable domain is EAGVVQSPRYKIIEKKQPVAFWCNPISGHNTLYWYLQNLGQGPELLIRYENEEAVDDSQLPKDRFSAERLKGVDSTLKIQPAELGDSAVYLCASSSLGGRVSYNEQFFGPGTRLTVL.